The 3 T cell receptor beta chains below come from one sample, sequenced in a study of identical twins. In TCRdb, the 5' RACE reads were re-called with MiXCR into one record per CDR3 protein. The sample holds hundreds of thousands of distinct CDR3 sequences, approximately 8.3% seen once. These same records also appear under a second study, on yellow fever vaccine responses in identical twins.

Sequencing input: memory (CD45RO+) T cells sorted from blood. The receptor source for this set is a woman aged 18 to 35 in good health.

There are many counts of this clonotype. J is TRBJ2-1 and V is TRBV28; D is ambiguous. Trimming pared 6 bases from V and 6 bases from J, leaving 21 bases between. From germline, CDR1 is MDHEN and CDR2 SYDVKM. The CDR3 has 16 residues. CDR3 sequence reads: CASSPGRSFDRNEQFF. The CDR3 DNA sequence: TGTGCCAGCAGCCCCGGAAGGAGCTTCGATCGCAATGAGCAGTTCTTC. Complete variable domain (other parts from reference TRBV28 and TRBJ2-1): DVKVTQSSRYLVKRTGEKVFLECVQDMDHENMFWYRQDPGLGLRLIYFSYDVKMKEKGDIPEGYSVSREKKERFSLILESASTNQTSMYLCASSPGRSFDRNEQFFGPGTRLTVL.

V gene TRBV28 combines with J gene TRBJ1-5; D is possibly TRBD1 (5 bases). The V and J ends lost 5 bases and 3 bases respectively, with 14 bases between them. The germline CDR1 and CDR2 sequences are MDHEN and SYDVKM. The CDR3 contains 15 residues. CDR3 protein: CASSTNRGINQPQHF. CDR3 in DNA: TGTGCCAGCAGTACCAACCGGGGCATCAATCAGCCCCAGCATTTT. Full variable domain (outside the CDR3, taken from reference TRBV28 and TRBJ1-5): DVKVTQSSRYLVKRTGEKVFLECVQDMDHENMFWYRQDPGLGLRLIYFSYDVKMKEKGDIPEGYSVSREKKERFSLILESASTNQTSMYLCASSTNRGINQPQHFGDGTRLSIL.

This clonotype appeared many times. CDR3 nucleotides: TGTGCCAGCAGTGAGGGACAGAGGAACACTGAAGCTTTCTTT. Its translation: CASSEGQRNTEAFF. The chain uses TRBV2 and TRBJ1-1; 7 bases line up with TRBD1. Germline assignment: CDR1 SNHLY and CDR2 FYNNEI. CDR3 length: 14 amino acids. Unmatched junction bases numbered 2, after V lost 3 bases and J lost 1 base.